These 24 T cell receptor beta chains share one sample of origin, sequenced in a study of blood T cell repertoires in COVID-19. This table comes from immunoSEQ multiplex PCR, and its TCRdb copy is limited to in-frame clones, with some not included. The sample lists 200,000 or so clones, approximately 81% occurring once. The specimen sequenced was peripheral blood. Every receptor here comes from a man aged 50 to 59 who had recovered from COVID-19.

The CDR3 protein is CASSPPGLAGVETQYF. The CDR3 DNA follows: TGTGCCAGCAGCCCTCCGGGACTAGCGGGAGTAGAGACCCAGTACTTC. The chain has TRBV3-1 (or the pseudogene TRBV3-2) and TRBJ2-5, with TRBD2 matching 14 bases. Per germline, CDR1 LGHDT and CDR2 YNNKEL (reference sequence). The CDR3 covers 16 residues. Losses at the gene ends were 4 bases for V and 4 bases for J; bases not matched to a gene: 5.

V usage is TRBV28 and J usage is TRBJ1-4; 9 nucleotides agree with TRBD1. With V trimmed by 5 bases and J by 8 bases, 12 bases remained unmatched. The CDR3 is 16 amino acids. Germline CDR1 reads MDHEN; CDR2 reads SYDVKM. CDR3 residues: CASSDPGQGSGEKLFF. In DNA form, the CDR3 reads TGTGCCAGCAGTGACCCCGGACAGGGGAGTGGAGAAAAACTGTTTTTT.

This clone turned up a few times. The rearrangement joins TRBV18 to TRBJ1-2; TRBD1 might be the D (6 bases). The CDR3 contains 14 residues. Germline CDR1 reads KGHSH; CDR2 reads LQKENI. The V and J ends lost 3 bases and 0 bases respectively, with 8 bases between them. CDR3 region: CASSPDRSNYGYTF. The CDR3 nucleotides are TGTGCCAGCTCACCGGACAGATCTAACTATGGCTACACCTTC.

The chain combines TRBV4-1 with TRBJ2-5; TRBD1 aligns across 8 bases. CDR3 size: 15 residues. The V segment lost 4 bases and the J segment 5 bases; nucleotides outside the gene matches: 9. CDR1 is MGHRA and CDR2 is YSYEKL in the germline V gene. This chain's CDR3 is CASSPTGGTRETQYF. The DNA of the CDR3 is TGCGCCAGCAGCCCTACAGGGGGAACTCGGGAGACCCAGTACTTC.

For the CDR3, the DNA is TGTGCCAGTAGTACCCAACAGGGCAATGAGCAGTTCTTC. It encodes CASSTQQGNEQFF. This chain joins TRBV19 and TRBJ2-1, with D possibly being TRBD1 (6 bases). V was shortened by 4 bases and J by 6 bases, with 10 bases between the two germline ends. Germline CDR1 LNHDA, CDR2 SQIVND (reference sequence). CDR3 length: 13 amino acids.

The CDR3 DNA reads as TGTGCCAGCAGCCAAGTGTTGGCTTCTGGGGCCAACGTCCTGACTTTC. It codes for CASSQVLASGANVLTF. The V gene is TRBV3-1 (or the pseudogene TRBV3-2), the J gene TRBJ2-6; D remains ambiguous. This CDR3 spans 16 amino acids. V gave up 1 base and J gave up 1 base, with 8 bases separating them. Germline V CDR1 and CDR2: LGHDT, YNNKEL (reference sequence).

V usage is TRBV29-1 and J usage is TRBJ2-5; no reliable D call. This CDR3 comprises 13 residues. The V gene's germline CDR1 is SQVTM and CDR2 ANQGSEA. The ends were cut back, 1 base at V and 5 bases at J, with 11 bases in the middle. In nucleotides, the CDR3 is TGCAGCGTTGAAGCGACGAGGCGGGAGACCCAGTACTTC. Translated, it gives CSVEATRRETQYF.

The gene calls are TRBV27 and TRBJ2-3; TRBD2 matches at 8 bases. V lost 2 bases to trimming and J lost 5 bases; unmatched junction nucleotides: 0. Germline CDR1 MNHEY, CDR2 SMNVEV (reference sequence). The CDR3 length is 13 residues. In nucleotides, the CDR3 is TGTGCCAGCAGTTTAGCGGGAGGAGATACGCAGTATTTT. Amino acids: CASSLAGGDTQYF.

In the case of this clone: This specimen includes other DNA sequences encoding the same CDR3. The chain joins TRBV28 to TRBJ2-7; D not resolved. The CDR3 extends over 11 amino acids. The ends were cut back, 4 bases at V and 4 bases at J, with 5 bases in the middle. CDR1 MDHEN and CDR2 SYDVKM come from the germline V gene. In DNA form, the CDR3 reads TGTGCCAGCAGTTCCCTGTACGAGCAGTACTTC. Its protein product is CASSSLYEQYF.

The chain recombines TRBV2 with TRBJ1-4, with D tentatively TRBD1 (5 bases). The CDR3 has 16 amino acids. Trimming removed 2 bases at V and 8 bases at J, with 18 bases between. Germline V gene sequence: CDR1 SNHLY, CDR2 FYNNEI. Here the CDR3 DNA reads TGTGCCAGCAGTGAATTCAGTGGGCAGGGTGGGGAAAAACTGTTTTTT. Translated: CASSEFSGQGGEKLFF.

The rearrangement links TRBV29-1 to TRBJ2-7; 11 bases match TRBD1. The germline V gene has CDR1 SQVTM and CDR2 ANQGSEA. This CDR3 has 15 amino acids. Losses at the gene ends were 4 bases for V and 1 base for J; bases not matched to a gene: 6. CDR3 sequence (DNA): TGCAGCGTTGGCCCCGGGACAGGGGGGTCCTACGAGCAGTACTTC. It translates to CSVGPGTGGSYEQYF.

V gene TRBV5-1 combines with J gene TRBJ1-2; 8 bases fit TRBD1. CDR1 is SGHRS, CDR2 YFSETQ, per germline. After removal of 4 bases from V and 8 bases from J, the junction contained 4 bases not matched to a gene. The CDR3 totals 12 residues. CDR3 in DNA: TGCGCCAGCAGCCGGACAGGGATCGGCTACACCTTC. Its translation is CASSRTGIGYTF.

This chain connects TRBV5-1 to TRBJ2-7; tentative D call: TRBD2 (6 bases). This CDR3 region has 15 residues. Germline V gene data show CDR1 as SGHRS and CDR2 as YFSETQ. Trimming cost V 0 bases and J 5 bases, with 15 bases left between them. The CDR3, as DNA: TGCGCCAGCAGCTTGGTAGGCGGGATTAGGGACGAGCAGTACTTC. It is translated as CASSLVGGIRDEQYF.

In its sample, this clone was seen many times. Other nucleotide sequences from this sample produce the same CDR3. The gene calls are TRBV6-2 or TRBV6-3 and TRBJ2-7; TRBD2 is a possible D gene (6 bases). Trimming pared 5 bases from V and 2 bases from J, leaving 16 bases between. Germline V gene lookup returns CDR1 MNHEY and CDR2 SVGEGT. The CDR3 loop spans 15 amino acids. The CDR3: CASSPRAGFPYEQYF. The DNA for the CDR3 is TGTGCCAGCAGTCCCAGGGCGGGGTTCCCCTACGAGCAGTACTTC.

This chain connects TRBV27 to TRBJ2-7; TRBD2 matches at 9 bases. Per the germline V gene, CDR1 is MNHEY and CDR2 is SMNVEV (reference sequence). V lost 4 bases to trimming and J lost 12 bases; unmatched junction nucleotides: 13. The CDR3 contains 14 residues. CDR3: CASSSAGLARNPYF. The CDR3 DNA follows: TGTGCCAGCAGTTCCGCGGGACTAGCAAGGAATCCGTACTTC.

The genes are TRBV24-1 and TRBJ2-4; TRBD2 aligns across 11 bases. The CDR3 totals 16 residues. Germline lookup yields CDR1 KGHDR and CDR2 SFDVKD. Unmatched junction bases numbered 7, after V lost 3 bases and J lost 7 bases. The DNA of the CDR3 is TGTGCCACCAGTGATAACAATAGCGGGAGGGGGAACATTCAGTACTTC. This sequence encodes CATSDNNSGRGNIQYF.

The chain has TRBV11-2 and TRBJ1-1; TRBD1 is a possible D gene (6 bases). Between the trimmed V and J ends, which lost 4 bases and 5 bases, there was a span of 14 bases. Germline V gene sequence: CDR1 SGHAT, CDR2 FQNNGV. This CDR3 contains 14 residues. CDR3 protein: CASSSRGGWTEAFF. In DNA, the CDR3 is TGTGCCAGCAGCTCCAGGGGAGGGTGGACTGAAGCTTTCTTT.

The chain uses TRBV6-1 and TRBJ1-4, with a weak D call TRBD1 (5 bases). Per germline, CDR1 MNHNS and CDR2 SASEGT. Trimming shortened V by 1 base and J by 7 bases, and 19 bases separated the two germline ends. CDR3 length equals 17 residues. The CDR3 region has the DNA TGTGCCAGCAGTGAAGAGGTCGGGGGGTACCTTAGTGAAAAACTGTTTTTT. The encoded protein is CASSEEVGGYLSEKLFF.

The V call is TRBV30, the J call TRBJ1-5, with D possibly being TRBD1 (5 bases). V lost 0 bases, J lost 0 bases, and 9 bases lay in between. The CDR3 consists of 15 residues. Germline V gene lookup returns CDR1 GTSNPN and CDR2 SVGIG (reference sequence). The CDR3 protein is CAWSVRGGSNQPQHF. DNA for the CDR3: TGTGCCTGGAGTGTGCGGGGGGGTAGCAATCAGCCCCAGCATTTT. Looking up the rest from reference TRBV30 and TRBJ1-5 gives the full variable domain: SQTIHQWPATLVQPVGSPLSLECTVEGTSNPNLYWYRQAAGRGLQLLFYSVGIGQISSEVPQNLSASRPQDRQFILSSKKLLLSDSGFYLCAWSVRGGSNQPQHFGDGTRLSIL.

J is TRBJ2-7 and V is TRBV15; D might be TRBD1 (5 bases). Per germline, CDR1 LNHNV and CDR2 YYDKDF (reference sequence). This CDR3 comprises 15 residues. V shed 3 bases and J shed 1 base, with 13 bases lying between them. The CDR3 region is CATSSPQVGSYEQYF. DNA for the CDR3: TGTGCCACCAGCAGTCCACAGGTGGGATCCTACGAGCAGTACTTC. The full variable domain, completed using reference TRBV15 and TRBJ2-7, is DAMVIQNPRYQVTQFGKPVTLSCSQTLNHNVMYWYQQKSSQAPKLLFHYYDKDFNNEADTPDNFQSRRPNTSFCFLDIRSPGLGDTAMYLCATSSPQVGSYEQYFGPGTRLTVT.

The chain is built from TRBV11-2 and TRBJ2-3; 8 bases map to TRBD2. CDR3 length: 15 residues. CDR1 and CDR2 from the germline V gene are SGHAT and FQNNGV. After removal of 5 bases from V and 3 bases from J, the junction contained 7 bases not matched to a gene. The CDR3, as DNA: TGTGCCAGCAGCCAAAGCGGGAGTGGAACAGATACGCAGTATTTT. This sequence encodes CASSQSGSGTDTQYF.

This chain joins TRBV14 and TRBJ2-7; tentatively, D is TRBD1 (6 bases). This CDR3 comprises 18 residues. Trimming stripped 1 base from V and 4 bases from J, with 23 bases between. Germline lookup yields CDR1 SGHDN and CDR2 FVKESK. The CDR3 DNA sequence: TGTGCCAGCAGCCAAGTCTCCAGGAACCCCGTGAGGGGGTACGAGCAGTACTTC. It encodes CASSQVSRNPVRGYEQYF.

CDR3 sequence reads: CASSYSRQGLTEAFF. DNA of the CDR3: TGTGCCAGCAGTTACTCCCGCCAGGGCCTCACTGAAGCTTTCTTT. The gene calls are TRBV6-5 and TRBJ1-1, with D tentatively TRBD1 (5 bases). This CDR3 is 15 amino acids long. V lost 0 bases to trimming and J lost 4 bases, with 12 bases between them. Germline values: CDR1 MNHEY, CDR2 SVGAGI.

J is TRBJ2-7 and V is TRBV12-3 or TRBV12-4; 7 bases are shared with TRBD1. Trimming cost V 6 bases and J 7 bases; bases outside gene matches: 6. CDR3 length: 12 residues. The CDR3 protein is CASSPTGVEQYF. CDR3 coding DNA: TGTGCCAGCAGCCCTACAGGGGTTGAGCAGTACTTC.